The clone carrying this T cell receptor (beta chain) has a handful of counts. TCRdb used MiXCR to reprocess the PCR reads, holding one entry per CDR3 protein. The sample carries 9,000 to 13,000 distinct CDR3 sequences, 45% to 65% recorded once. The data were obtained in a study of tumor-infiltrating lymphocytes in oesophageal squamous cell carcinoma. Germline values: CDR1 MGHDK, CDR2 SYGVNS. This CDR3 has 13 amino acids. This receptor was obtained from a female donor with esophageal squamous cell carcinoma. Input material: esophageal tumor tissue. V gene TRBV25-1 combines with J gene TRBJ2-1; D is uncertain. With the DNA end fitting TRBJ2-5 better, the J assignment may be wrong. As DNA, the CDR3 is TGTGCCAGCAATATGGGGTCGGCAGAGACCCAGTACTTC. It codes for CASNMGSAETQYF.